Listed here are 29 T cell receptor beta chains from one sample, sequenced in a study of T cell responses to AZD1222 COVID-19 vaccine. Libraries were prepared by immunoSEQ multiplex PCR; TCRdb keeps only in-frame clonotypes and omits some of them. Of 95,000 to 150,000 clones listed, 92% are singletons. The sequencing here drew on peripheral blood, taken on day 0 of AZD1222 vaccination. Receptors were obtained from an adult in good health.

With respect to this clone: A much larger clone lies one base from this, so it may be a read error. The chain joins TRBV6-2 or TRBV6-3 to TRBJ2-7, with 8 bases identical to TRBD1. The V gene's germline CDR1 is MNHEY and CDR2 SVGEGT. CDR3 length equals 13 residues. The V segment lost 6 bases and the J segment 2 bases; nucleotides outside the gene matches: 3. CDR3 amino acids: CASSWGQAYEQYF. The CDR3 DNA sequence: TGTGCCAGCAGCTGGGGACAGGCCTACGAGCAGTACTTC.

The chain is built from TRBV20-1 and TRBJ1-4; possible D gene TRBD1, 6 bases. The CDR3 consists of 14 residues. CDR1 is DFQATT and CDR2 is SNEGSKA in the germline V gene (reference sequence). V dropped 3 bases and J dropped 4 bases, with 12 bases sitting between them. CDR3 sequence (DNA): TGCAGTGCTAGTCTCAGGGGAAATAATGAAAAACTGTTTTTT. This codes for CSASLRGNNEKLFF.

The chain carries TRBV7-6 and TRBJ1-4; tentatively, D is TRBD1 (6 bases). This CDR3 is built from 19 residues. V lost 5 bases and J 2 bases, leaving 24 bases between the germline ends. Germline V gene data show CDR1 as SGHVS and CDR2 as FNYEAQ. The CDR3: CASSPRVQGAQGTNEKLFF. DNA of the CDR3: TGTGCCAGCAGCCCACGAGTCCAGGGAGCTCAGGGGACTAATGAAAAACTGTTTTTT.

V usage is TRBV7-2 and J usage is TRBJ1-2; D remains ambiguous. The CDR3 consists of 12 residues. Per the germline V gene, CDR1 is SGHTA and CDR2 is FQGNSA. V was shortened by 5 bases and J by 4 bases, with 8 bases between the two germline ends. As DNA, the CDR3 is TGTGCCAGCAGCCAGCGGAGCTATGGCTACACCTTC. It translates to CASSQRSYGYTF.

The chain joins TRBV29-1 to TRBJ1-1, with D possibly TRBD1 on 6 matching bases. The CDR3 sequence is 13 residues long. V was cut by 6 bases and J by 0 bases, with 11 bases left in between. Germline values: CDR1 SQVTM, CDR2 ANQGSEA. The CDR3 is CSVGQTMNTEAFF. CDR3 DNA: TGCAGCGTCGGACAGACCATGAACACTGAAGCTTTCTTT.

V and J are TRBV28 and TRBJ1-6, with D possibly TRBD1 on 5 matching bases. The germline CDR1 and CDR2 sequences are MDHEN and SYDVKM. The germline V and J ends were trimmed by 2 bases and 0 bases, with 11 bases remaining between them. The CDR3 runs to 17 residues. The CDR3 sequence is CASSLEGRGSYNSPLHF. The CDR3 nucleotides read TGTGCCAGCAGTTTAGAGGGACGGGGCTCCTATAATTCACCCCTCCACTTT.

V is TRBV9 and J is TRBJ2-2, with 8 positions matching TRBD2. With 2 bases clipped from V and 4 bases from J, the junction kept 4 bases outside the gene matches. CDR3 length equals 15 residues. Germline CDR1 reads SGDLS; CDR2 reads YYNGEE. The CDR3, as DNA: TGTGCCAGCAGCGTGAGCGGGGGACCCACCGGGGAGCTGTTTTTT. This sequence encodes CASSVSGGPTGELFF.

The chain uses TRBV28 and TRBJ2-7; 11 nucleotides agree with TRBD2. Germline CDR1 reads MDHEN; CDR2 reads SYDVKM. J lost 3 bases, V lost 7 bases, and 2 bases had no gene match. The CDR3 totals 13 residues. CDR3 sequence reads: CASTLAGGYEQYF. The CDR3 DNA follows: TGTGCCAGCACTCTAGCGGGAGGCTACGAGCAGTACTTC.

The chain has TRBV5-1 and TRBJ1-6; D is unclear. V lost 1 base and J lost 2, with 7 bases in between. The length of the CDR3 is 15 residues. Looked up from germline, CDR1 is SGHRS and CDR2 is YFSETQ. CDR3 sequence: CASSLSGAYNSPLHF. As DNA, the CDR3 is TGCGCCAGCAGCTTGTCCGGCGCCTATAATTCACCCCTCCACTTT.

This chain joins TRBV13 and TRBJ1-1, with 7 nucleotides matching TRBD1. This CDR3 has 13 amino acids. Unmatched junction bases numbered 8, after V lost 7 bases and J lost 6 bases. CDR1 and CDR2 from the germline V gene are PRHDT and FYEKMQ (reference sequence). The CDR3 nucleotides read TGTGCCAGCACCTGGGACAGACCCTCTGAAGCTTTCTTT. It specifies CASTWDRPSEAFF.

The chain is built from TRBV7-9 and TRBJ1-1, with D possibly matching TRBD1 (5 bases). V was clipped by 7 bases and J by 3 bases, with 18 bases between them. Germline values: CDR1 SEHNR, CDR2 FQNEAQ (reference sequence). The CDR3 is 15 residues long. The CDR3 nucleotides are TGTGCCAGCAAAGACAGCCGGCACACGGACACTGAAGCTTTCTTT. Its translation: CASKDSRHTDTEAFF. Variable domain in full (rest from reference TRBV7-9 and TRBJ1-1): DTGVSQNPRHKITKRGQNVTFRCDPISEHNRLYWYRQTLGQGPEFLTYFQNEAQLEKSRLLSDRFSAERPKGSFSTLEIQRTEQGDSAMYLCASKDSRHTDTEAFFGQGTRLTVV.

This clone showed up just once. The CDR3 DNA follows: TGCGCCAGCAGCCAAGTGCCTGGGGGAATCACAGATACGCAGTATTTT. Its protein is CASSQVPGGITDTQYF. V usage is TRBV4-3 and J usage is TRBJ2-3; D is tentatively TRBD1 or TRBD2 (5 bases each). Germline V lookup: CDR1 LGHNA, CDR2 YSLEER. CDR3 size: 16 residues. V dropped 1 base and J dropped 2 bases, with 13 bases sitting between them.

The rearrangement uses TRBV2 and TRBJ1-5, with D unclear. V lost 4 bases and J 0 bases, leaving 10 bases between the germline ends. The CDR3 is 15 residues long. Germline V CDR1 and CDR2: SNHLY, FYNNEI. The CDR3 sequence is CASSAPGNSNQPQHF. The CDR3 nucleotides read TGTGCCAGCAGTGCCCCCGGTAATAGCAATCAGCCCCAGCATTTT.

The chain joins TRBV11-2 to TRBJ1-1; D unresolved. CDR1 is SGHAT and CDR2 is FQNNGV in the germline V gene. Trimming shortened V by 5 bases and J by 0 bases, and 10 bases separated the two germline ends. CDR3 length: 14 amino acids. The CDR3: CASSRVIMNTEAFF. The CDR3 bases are TGTGCCAGCAGCCGGGTGATTATGAACACTGAAGCTTTCTTT.

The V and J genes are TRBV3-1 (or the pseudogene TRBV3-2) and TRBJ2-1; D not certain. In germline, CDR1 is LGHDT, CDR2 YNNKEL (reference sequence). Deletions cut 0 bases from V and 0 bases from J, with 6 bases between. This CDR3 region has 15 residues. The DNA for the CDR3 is TGTGCCAGCAGCCAAGATCCGAGCTCCTACAATGAGCAGTTCTTC. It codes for CASSQDPSSYNEQFF.

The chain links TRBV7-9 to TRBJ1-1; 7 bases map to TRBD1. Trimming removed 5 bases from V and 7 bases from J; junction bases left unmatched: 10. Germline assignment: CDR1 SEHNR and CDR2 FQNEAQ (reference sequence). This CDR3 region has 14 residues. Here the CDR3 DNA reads TGTGCCAGCAGCCCGGCGACAGGGATTGGTGAAGCTTTCTTT. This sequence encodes CASSPATGIGEAFF.

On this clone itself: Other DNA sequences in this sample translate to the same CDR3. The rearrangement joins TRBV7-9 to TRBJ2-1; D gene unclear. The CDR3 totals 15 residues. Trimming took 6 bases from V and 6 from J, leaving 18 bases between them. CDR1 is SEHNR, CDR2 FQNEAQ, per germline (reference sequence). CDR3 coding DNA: TGTGCCAGCAGTATAGGACCCGCGAGGTCCAATGAGCAGTTCTTC. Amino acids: CASSIGPARSNEQFF.

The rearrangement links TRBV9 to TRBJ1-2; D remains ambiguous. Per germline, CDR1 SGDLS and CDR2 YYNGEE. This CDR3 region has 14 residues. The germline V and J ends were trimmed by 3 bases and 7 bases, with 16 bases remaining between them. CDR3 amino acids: CASSASQALAGYTF. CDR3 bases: TGTGCCAGCAGCGCCTCCCAGGCTCTTGCTGGCTACACCTTC. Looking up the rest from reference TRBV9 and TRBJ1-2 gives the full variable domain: DSGVTQTPKHLITATGQRVTLRCSPRSGDLSVYWYQQSLDQGLQFLIQYYNGEERAKGNILERFSAQQFPDLHSELNLSSLELGDSALYFCASSASQALAGYTFGSGTRLTVV.

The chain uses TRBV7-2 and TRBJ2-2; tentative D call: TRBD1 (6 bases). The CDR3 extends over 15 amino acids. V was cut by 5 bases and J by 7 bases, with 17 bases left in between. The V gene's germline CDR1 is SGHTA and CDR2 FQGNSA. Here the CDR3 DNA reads TGTGCCAGCAGCCACCGGGACACCGACAACGGGGAGCTGTTTTTT. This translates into CASSHRDTDNGELFF.

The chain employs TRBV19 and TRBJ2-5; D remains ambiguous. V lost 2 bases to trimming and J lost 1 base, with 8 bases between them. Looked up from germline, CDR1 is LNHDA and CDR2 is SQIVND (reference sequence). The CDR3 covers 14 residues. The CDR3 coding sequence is TGTGCCAGTAGTATAATGGACGGCCAAGAGACCCAGTACTTC. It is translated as CASSIMDGQETQYF.

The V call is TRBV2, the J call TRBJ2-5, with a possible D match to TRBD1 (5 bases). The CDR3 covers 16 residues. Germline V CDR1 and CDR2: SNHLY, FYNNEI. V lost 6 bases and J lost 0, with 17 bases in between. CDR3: CASRPVVREYQETQYF. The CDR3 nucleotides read TGTGCCAGCAGACCGGTTGTCAGGGAATACCAAGAGACCCAGTACTTC.

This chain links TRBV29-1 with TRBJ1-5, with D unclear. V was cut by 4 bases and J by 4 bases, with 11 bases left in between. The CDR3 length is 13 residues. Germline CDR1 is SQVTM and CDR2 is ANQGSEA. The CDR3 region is CSVAEQFNQPQHF. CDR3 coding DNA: TGCAGCGTTGCAGAACAGTTTAATCAGCCCCAGCATTTT.

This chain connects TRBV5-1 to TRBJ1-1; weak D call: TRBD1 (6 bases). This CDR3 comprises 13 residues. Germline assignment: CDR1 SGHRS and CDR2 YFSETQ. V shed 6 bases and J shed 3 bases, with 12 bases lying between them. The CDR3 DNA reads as TGCGCCAGCAACCTGGACAGCTACACTGAAGCTTTCTTT. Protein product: CASNLDSYTEAFF.

Here the CDR3 DNA reads TGTGCCAGCAGTTTCCTTTCGGCCGATGGCTACACCTTC. This gives the protein CASSFLSADGYTF. This chain links TRBV12-3 or TRBV12-4 with TRBJ1-2; D gene ambiguous. V was cut by 3 bases and J by 6 bases, with 11 bases left in between. The CDR3 has 13 amino acids.

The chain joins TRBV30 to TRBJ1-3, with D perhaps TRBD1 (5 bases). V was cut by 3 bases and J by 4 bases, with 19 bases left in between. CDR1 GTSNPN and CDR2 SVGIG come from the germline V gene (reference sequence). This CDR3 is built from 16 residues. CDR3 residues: CAWRRQWALSGNTIYF. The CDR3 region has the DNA TGTGCCTGGAGGCGACAGTGGGCTTTATCAGGAAACACCATATATTTT.

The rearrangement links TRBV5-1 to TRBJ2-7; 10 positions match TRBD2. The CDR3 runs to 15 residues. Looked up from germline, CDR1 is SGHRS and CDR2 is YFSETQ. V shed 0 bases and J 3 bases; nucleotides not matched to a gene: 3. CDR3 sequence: CASSLEASGGYEQYF. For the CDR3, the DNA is TGCGCCAGCAGCTTGGAGGCTAGCGGGGGCTACGAGCAGTACTTC.

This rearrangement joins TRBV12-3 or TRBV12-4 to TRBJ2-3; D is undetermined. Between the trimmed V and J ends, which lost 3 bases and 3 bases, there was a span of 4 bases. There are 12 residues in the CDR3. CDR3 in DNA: TGTGCCAGCAGTTTTGGAACAGATACGCAGTATTTT. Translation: CASSFGTDTQYF.

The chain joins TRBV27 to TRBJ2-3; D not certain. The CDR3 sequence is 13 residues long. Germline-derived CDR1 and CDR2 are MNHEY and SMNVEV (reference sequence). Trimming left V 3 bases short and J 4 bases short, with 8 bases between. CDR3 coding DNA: TGTGCCAGCAGTTTTTCTAATTCAGATACGCAGTATTTT. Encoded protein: CASSFSNSDTQYF.

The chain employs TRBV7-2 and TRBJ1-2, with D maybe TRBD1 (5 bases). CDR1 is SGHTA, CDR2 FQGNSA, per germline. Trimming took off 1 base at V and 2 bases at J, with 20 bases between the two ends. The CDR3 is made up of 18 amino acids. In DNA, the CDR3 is TGTGCCAGCAGCTTAGGGGACGTAGGAGGGTTGCCCAACTATGGCTACACCTTC. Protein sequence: CASSLGDVGGLPNYGYTF.